The 30 T cell receptor beta chains reported below all come from one sample, sequenced in a study of blood T cell repertoires in COVID-19. Data came from immunoSEQ multiplex PCR; TCRdb stores just in-frame clones and leaves some out. The table shows around 86,000 clones, with roughly 85% occurring only once. Sample: peripheral blood. All receptors derive from a man aged 80 or over with acute or convalescent COVID-19.

This chain connects TRBV4-3 to TRBJ2-5, with D perhaps matching TRBD2 (7 bases). Germline values: CDR1 LGHNA, CDR2 YSLEER. The CDR3 has 15 amino acids. The V end was cut by 0 bases, the J end by 5 bases, with 13 bases between. CDR3 coding DNA: TGCGCCAGCAGCCAAGATCGGGGGGCGGGGGAGACCCAGTACTTC. Translating gives CASSQDRGAGETQYF.

V gene TRBV29-1 combines with J gene TRBJ1-1; no firm D call. Germline CDR1 reads SQVTM; CDR2 reads ANQGSEA. Trimming stripped 3 bases from V and 2 bases from J, with 7 bases between. This CDR3 is built from 12 residues. The DNA of the CDR3 is TGCAGCGTTGACACAGATAACACTGAAGCTTTCTTT. Translation gives CSVDTDNTEAFF.

This rearrangement joins TRBV7-3 to TRBJ2-2; 8 positions match TRBD2. Germline assignment: CDR1 SGHTA and CDR2 FQGTGA. The V gene end was trimmed by 4 bases and the J gene end by 5 bases; junction bases not matched to a gene: 3. The CDR3 is 14 residues long. CDR3 amino acids: CASSSLAGTGELFF. The DNA for the CDR3 is TGTGCCAGCAGCTCCCTAGCGGGTACCGGGGAGCTGTTTTTT.

Here the CDR3 DNA reads TGCGCCAGCAGTCAGGGTGGGAATCAGCCCCAGCATTTT. It translates to CASSQGGNQPQHF. The chain is built from TRBV5-1 and TRBJ1-5; D might be TRBD1 (5 bases). Deletions cut 5 bases from V and 4 bases from J, with 10 bases between. The germline V gene encodes CDR1 SGHRS and CDR2 YFSETQ. The CDR3 length is 13 residues.

V is TRBV4-2 and J is TRBJ1-4; 12 bases match TRBD1. The CDR3 has 12 residues. The V segment lost 10 bases and the J segment 10 bases; nucleotides outside the gene matches: 4. Germline V gene data show CDR1 as LGHNA and CDR2 as YNFKEQ. The DNA of the CDR3 is TGTGCCACCGGGACAGGGGGCGGAAAACTGTTTTTT. Its protein product is CATGTGGGKLFF.

The genes are TRBV27 and TRBJ2-2; 10 bases align to TRBD2. CDR3 length: 16 residues. The germline CDR1 and CDR2 sequences are MNHEY and SMNVEV (reference sequence). After removal of 4 bases from V and 7 bases from J, the junction contained 9 bases not matched to a gene. CDR3 residues: CASSSIHGTSVGELFF. DNA for the CDR3: TGTGCCAGCAGTTCTATACACGGGACTAGCGTCGGGGAGCTGTTTTTT.

This chain joins TRBV9 and TRBJ1-1; D possibly corresponds to TRBD1 (6 bases). V was clipped by 0 bases and J by 7 bases, with 19 bases between them. The CDR3 length is 16 residues. In germline, CDR1 is SGDLS, CDR2 YYNGEE. The CDR3 loop reads CASSVVTGRREGEAFF. In nucleotides, the CDR3 is TGTGCCAGCAGCGTAGTGACAGGTAGAAGGGAAGGTGAAGCTTTCTTT.

The chain links TRBV19 to TRBJ1-2; TRBD1 might be the D (6 bases). V was clipped by 11 bases and J by 6 bases, with 16 bases between them. Germline CDR1 is LNHDA and CDR2 is SQIVND (reference sequence). The CDR3 consists of 12 residues. The CDR3 protein is CAAKQGLDGYTF. The DNA of the CDR3 is TGTGCCGCCAAGCAGGGGCTCGATGGCTACACCTTC.

This clone was observed a few times. This chain uses TRBV28 with TRBJ2-4; 8 bases align to TRBD1. The CDR3 is made up of 16 amino acids. Germline V gene lookup returns CDR1 MDHEN and CDR2 SYDVKM. Losses at the gene ends were 6 bases for V and 1 base for J; bases not matched to a gene: 8. The CDR3 reads CASSGAGQGAKNIQYF. CDR3 sequence (DNA): TGTGCCAGCAGCGGAGCCGGACAGGGTGCCAAAAACATTCAGTACTTC.

The chain joins TRBV29-1 to TRBJ2-5, with D possibly TRBD1 on 5 matching bases. Germline assignment: CDR1 SQVTM and CDR2 ANQGSEA. This CDR3 is built from 12 residues. Trimming took 6 bases from V and 4 from J, leaving 12 bases between them. This CDR3 reads CSVMTVAETQYF. As DNA, the CDR3 is TGCAGCGTGATGACAGTGGCAGAGACCCAGTACTTC.

The chain links TRBV18 to TRBJ1-2; 9 nucleotides line up with TRBD1. Germline V gene lookup returns CDR1 KGHSH and CDR2 LQKENI. CDR3 length equals 16 residues. Unmatched junction bases numbered 11, after V lost 3 bases and J lost 6 bases. The CDR3 DNA reads as TGTGCCAGCTCACCCCTAAGGACCCGGGACAGGGATGGCTACACCTTC. This codes for CASSPLRTRDRDGYTF. Full variable domain (missing parts from reference TRBV18 and TRBJ1-2): NAGVMQNPRHLVRRRGQEARLRCSPMKGHSHVYWYRQLPEEGLKFMVYLQKENIIDESGMPKERFSAEFPKEGPSILRIQQVVRGDSAAYFCASSPLRTRDRDGYTFGSGTRLTVV.

V usage is TRBV29-1 and J usage is TRBJ2-7; 7 bases agree with TRBD1. Trimming at V came to 6 bases and at J to 0 bases, leaving 8 bases not matched to a gene. The germline CDR1 and CDR2 sequences are SQVTM and ANQGSEA. The CDR3 has 14 residues. CDR3 protein: CSVASRGSSYEQYF. CDR3 DNA sequence: TGCAGCGTCGCGAGCAGGGGGTCCTCCTACGAGCAGTACTTC.

This rearrangement joins TRBV5-1 to TRBJ2-3, with D tentatively TRBD1 (5 bases). Germline V gene sequence: CDR1 SGHRS, CDR2 YFSETQ. Between the trimmed V and J ends, which lost 4 bases and 5 bases, there was a span of 17 bases. This CDR3 spans 15 amino acids. The CDR3 coding sequence is TGCGCCAGCAGCGGCTCGTTAGGGGCAGGAGATACGCAGTATTTT. Residues: CASSGSLGAGDTQYF.

The chain joins TRBV10-2 to TRBJ1-2; 9 positions match TRBD1. The CDR3 spans 15 residues. V lost 7 bases and J lost 0; bases outside the gene matches: 6. Germline loops: CDR1 WSHSY, CDR2 SAAADI. The CDR3 coding sequence is TGCGCCAGCACAATGGGACAGGGCGCTAACTATGGCTACACCTTC. It codes for CASTMGQGANYGYTF.

CDR3 amino acids: CASSSLAGAETQYF. The CDR3 region has the DNA TGTGCCAGCAGTTCACTAGCGGGAGCAGAGACCCAGTACTTC. The chain joins TRBV6-2 or TRBV6-3 to TRBJ2-5, with 11 bases matching TRBD2. The V gene's germline CDR1 is MNHEY and CDR2 SVGEGT. This CDR3 has 14 residues. V was pared by 4 bases and J by 4 bases, with 2 bases of the junction left unmatched.

The chain combines TRBV6-5 with TRBJ1-2, with 7 bases lining up with TRBD1. Trimming at V came to 6 bases and at J to 4 bases, leaving 8 bases not matched to a gene. The CDR3 has 14 residues. The V gene's germline CDR1 is MNHEY and CDR2 SVGAGI. The CDR3 protein is CASSRGQAGYGYTF. The CDR3 DNA follows: TGTGCCAGCAGCCGAGGACAGGCGGGCTATGGCTACACCTTC.

The genes are TRBV3-1 (or the pseudogene TRBV3-2) and TRBJ2-1, with D possibly matching TRBD2 (5 bases). Germline V gene lookup returns CDR1 LGHDT and CDR2 YNNKEL (reference sequence). The germline V and J ends were trimmed by 4 bases and 8 bases, with 21 bases remaining between them. The length of the CDR3 is 16 residues. Here the CDR3 reads CASSPPRRSMLDEQFF. The DNA for the CDR3 is TGTGCCAGCAGCCCCCCAAGGAGGTCGATGTTGGATGAGCAGTTCTTC.

J is TRBJ1-5 and V is TRBV5-5, with D possibly TRBD1 on 6 matching bases. V was shortened by 5 bases and J by 0 bases, with 12 bases between the two germline ends. Germline V gene sequence: CDR1 SGHKS, CDR2 YYEKEE (reference sequence). The CDR3 extends over 15 amino acids. In DNA form, the CDR3 reads TGTGCCAGCAGTTATCAGGACAGTAGCAATCAGCCCCAGCATTTT. This sequence encodes CASSYQDSSNQPQHF. The variable domain in full, with the rest retrieved from reference TRBV5-5 and TRBJ1-5, is DAGVTQSPTHLIKTRGQQVTLRCSPISGHKSVSWYQQVLGQGPQFIFQYYEKEERGRGNFPDRFSARQFPNYSSELNVNALLLGDSALYLCASSYQDSSNQPQHFGDGTRLSIL.

This chain uses TRBV27 with TRBJ2-7, with 8 bases identical to TRBD1. V lost 4 bases, J lost 2 bases, and 7 bases stayed unmatched. This CDR3 contains 15 residues. Germline loops: CDR1 MNHEY, CDR2 SMNVEV (reference sequence). In DNA form, the CDR3 reads TGTGCCAGCAGTTCCCGGACAGGGCCCACCTACGAGCAGTACTTC. Translation: CASSSRTGPTYEQYF.

The V gene is TRBV10-1, the J gene TRBJ2-1, with 7 nucleotides matching TRBD2. Unmatched junction bases numbered 16, after V lost 2 bases and J lost 6 bases. Germline V CDR1 and CDR2: WNHNN, SYGVQD (reference sequence). The CDR3 is made up of 18 amino acids. The CDR3 here is CASSENVRPGGRGNEQFF. The CDR3 DNA is TGCGCCAGCAGTGAGAATGTTCGTCCGGGCGGGAGAGGCAATGAGCAGTTCTTC.

The CDR3: CASSTYRGRPETQYF. The CDR3, as DNA: TGTGCCAGTAGTACCTACAGGGGGCGTCCAGAGACCCAGTACTTC. The chain carries TRBV19 and TRBJ2-5; 9 bases fit TRBD1. The CDR3 consists of 15 residues. Germline CDR1 and CDR2: LNHDA and SQIVND (reference sequence). The V segment lost 4 bases and the J segment 4 bases; nucleotides outside the gene matches: 7.

The chain uses TRBV5-4 and TRBJ2-1, with TRBD2 identical over 11 bases. The CDR3 totals 18 residues. Germline-derived CDR1 and CDR2 are SGHNT and YYREEE (reference sequence). V lost 3 bases and J lost 0; bases outside the gene matches: 8. This CDR3 is CASSSTRLAGSSYNEQFF. DNA for the CDR3: TGTGCCAGCAGCTCCACCCGACTAGCGGGGAGCTCCTACAATGAGCAGTTCTTC.

The V gene is TRBV28, the J gene TRBJ1-3; weak D call: TRBD1 (6 bases). Trimming stripped 5 bases from V and 5 bases from J, with 13 bases between. Germline V gene lookup returns CDR1 MDHEN and CDR2 SYDVKM. CDR3 length equals 14 residues. CDR3 sequence (DNA): TGTGCCAGCAGTATGGACAGCCTTAGAAACACCATATATTTT. This codes for CASSMDSLRNTIYF.

The chain has TRBV4-1 and TRBJ2-1, with D hard to call. V lost 0 bases and J 9 bases, leaving 18 bases between the germline ends. This CDR3 contains 16 residues. Germline V gene sequence: CDR1 MGHRA, CDR2 YSYEKL. CDR3 DNA sequence: TGCGCCAGCAGCCAAGAATTGTCCGGTGCCTGGAGTGAGCAGTTCTTC. This codes for CASSQELSGAWSEQFF.

This clone appeared once. J is TRBJ1-5 and V is TRBV28, with D possibly TRBD1 on 6 matching bases. V lost 1 base to trimming and J lost 1 base, with 14 bases between them. This CDR3 is built from 17 residues. In germline, CDR1 is MDHEN, CDR2 SYDVKM. The DNA for the CDR3 is TGTGCCAGCAGTTTATACGGAGGGGGGGTAAGCAATCAGCCCCAGCATTTT. Encoded protein: CASSLYGGGVSNQPQHF.

This clone was counted a few times. The chain couples TRBV7-9 to TRBJ1-2; D possibly corresponds to TRBD1 (5 bases). In germline, CDR1 is SEHNR, CDR2 FQNEAQ (reference sequence). The CDR3 contains 16 residues. The ends were cut back, 3 bases at V and 0 bases at J, with 14 bases in the middle. CDR3 DNA: TGTGCCAGCAGCTTGGAGGGGATAAGGTCTAACTATGGCTACACCTTC. This gives the protein CASSLEGIRSNYGYTF. The variable domain in full, completed from reference TRBV7-9 and TRBJ1-2, reads DTGVSQNPRHKITKRGQNVTFRCDPISEHNRLYWYRQTLGQGPEFLTYFQNEAQLEKSRLLSDRFSAERPKGSFSTLEIQRTEQGDSAMYLCASSLEGIRSNYGYTFGSGTRLTVV.

The rearrangement uses TRBV20-1 and TRBJ2-7; the match to TRBD2 covers 7 bases. This CDR3 has 15 amino acids. From germline, CDR1 is DFQATT and CDR2 SNEGSKA (reference sequence). The J segment lost 1 base and the V segment lost 3 bases, leaving 9 bases of the junction unmatched. The CDR3 DNA reads as TGCAGTGCTAGTGGGAATTACGGGAGGTCCTACGAGCAGTACTTC. It specifies CSASGNYGRSYEQYF.

The chain carries TRBV3-1 (or the pseudogene TRBV3-2) and TRBJ2-1; no firm D call. Per the germline V gene, CDR1 is LGHDT and CDR2 is YNNKEL (reference sequence). V was clipped by 2 bases and J by 3 bases, with 2 bases between them. The CDR3 is made up of 12 amino acids. The CDR3 nucleotides read TGTGCCAGCAGCCAACTCTACAATGAGCAGTTCTTC. Translating gives CASSQLYNEQFF.

The rearrangement links TRBV11-3 to TRBJ2-1; TRBD2 aligns across 13 bases. The CDR3 runs 15 residues. The junction had 5 bases not matched to a gene; V was cut back by 6 bases and J by 6 bases. From germline, CDR1 is SGHNT and CDR2 YENEEA. The DNA of the CDR3 is TGTGCCAGCAGTACCGGGACTAGCGGGATCAATGAGCAGTTCTTC. This codes for CASSTGTSGINEQFF.

This clone was found a few times. This chain joins TRBV19 and TRBJ2-2; a possible D gene is TRBD1 (6 bases). Germline V gives CDR1 LNHDA, CDR2 SQIVND (reference sequence). Trimming stripped 5 bases from V and 7 bases from J, with 17 bases between. The CDR3 covers 15 residues. The CDR3 coding sequence is TGTGCCAGTAGTCGCGTCAGGGGCAGTGGCGGGGAGCTGTTTTTT. Its protein product is CASSRVRGSGGELFF.